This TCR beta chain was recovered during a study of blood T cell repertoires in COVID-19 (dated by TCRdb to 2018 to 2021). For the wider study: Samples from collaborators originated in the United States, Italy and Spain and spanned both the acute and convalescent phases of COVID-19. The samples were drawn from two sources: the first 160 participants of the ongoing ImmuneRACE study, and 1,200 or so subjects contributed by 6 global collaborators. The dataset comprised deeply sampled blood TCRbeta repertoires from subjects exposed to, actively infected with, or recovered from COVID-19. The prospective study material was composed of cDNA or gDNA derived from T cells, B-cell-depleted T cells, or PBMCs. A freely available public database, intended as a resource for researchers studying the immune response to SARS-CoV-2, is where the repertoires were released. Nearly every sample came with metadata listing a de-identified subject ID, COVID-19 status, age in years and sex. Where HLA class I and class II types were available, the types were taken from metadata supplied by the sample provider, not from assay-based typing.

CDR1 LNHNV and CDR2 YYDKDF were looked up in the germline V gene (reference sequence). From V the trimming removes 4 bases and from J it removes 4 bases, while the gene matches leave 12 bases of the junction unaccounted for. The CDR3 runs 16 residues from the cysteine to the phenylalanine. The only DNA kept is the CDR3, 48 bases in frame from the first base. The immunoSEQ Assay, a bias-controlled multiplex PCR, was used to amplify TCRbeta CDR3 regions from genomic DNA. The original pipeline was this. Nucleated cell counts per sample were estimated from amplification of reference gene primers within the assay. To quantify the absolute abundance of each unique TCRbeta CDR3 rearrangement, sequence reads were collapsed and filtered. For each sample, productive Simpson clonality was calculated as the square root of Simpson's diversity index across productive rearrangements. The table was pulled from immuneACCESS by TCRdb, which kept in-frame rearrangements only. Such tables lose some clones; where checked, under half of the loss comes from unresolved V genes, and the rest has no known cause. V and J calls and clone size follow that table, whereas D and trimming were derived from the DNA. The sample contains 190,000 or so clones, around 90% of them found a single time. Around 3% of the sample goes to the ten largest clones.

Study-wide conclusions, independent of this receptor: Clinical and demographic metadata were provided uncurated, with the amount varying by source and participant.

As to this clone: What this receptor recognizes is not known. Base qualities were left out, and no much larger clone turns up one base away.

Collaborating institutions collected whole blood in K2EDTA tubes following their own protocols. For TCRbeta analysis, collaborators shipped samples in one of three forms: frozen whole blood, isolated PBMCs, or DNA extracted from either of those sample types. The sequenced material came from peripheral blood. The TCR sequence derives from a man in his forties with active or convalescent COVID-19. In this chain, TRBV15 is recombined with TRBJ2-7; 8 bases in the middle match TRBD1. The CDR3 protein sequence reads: CATSIPRTGLGYEQYF. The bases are TGTGCCACCAGCATTCCGAGGACAGGGTTGGGGTACGAGCAGTACTTC.